The rows below give T cell receptor beta chains drawn from one sample of a study of human T cells and chemical hapten exposure. TCRdb re-derived calls from the RACE reads in MiXCR, one entry per CDR3 protein. Of around 250,000 distinct CDR3 sequences in the sample, about 8.6% were seen once. This sample comprised whole blood, obtained in connection with sensitization to the hapten diphenylcyclopropenone (DPC). These receptors all stem from a woman between 40 and 55 years old with alopecia areata. Some clones in this sample may be carry-over from other donors' samples. Both conserved end residues are part of each CDR3. D genes are given only for firm matches. Some rows have no size entry. The others give once, few or many, or a class for an expanded clone.

J gene: TRBJ1-2; clone size: few; V gene: TRBV7-9; D gene: TRBD1; CDR3 DNA: TGTGCCAGCAGCTTAGGAGGGACAGGGGGCGCGTCCTATGGCTACACCTTC; CDR3 protein: CASSLGGTGGASYGYTF
J gene: TRBJ1-6; clone size: few; V gene: TRBV30; D gene: .; CDR3 DNA: TGTGCCTGGACTTCGGACTGGAATAATTCACCCCTCCACTTT; CDR3 protein: CAWTSDWNNSPLHF
J gene: TRBJ2-7; clone size: few; V gene: TRBV20-1; D gene: TRBD1; CDR3 DNA: TGCAGTGCTAGAGATGTAGGGGGCCTATTATCCTACGAGCAGTACTTC; CDR3 protein: CSARDVGGLLSYEQYF
J gene: TRBJ1-5; clone size: few; V gene: TRBV6-6; D gene: .; CDR3 DNA: TGTGCCAGCAGTTCGGGAACTCAGCCCCAGCATTTT; CDR3 protein: CASSSGTQPQHF
J gene: TRBJ2-2; clone size: many; V gene: TRBV9; D gene: TRBD1; CDR3 DNA: TGTGCCAGCAGCGTATTTACAGGGGAGCCCGGGGAGCTGTTTTTT; CDR3 protein: CASSVFTGEPGELFF
J gene: TRBJ2-2; clone size: many; V gene: TRBV7-2; D gene: .; CDR3 DNA: TGTGCCAGCAGCCTAGGGACACCCGGGGAGCTGTTTTTT; CDR3 protein: CASSLGTPGELFF
J gene: TRBJ1-2; clone size: few; V gene: TRBV24-1; D gene: .; CDR3 DNA: TGTGCCACCAGTGAAGGGACAATGCTCGGCTACACCTTC; CDR3 protein: CATSEGTMLGYTF
J gene: TRBJ1-1; clone size: few; V gene: TRBV20-1; D gene: .; CDR3 DNA: TGCAGTGTAGTCCGGATCACTGAAGCTTTCTTT; CDR3 protein: CSVVRITEAFF
J gene: TRBJ2-1; clone size: few; V gene: TRBV18; D gene: TRBD2; CDR3 DNA: TGTGCCAGCTCACCAGACGCGGGAGATATCTATGAGCAGTTCTTC; CDR3 protein: CASSPDAGDIYEQFF
J gene: TRBJ2-1; clone size: .; V gene: TRBV6-2/TRBV6-3; D gene: TRBD2; CDR3 DNA: TGTGCCAGCAGGGGCACTAGCGGCCATGGGCAGTTCTTC; CDR3 protein: CASRGTSGHGQFF
J gene: TRBJ2-7; clone size: many; V gene: TRBV7-9; D gene: .; CDR3 DNA: TGTGCCAGCAGCTTAGTCTCGGGGAGGATGGGCGAGCAGTACTTC; CDR3 protein: CASSLVSGRMGEQYF
J gene: TRBJ1-1; clone size: many; V gene: TRBV28; D gene: .; CDR3 DNA: TGTGCCAGCAGTAGATGGCCGGGCTTCGCTTTCTTT; CDR3 protein: CASSRWPGFAFF
J gene: TRBJ1-5; clone size: many; V gene: TRBV28; D gene: TRBD1; CDR3 DNA: TGTGCCAGCAGGCTAGACAGGGCTCAGCCCCAGCATTTT; CDR3 protein: CASRLDRAQPQHF
J gene: TRBJ2-1; clone size: .; V gene: TRBV6-6; D gene: .; CDR3 DNA: TGTGCCAGCAGGCGGACCCCCGGGAGCTCCTACAATGAGCAGTTCTTC; CDR3 protein: CASRRTPGSSYNEQFF
J gene: TRBJ2-2; clone size: few; V gene: TRBV10-3; D gene: TRBD2; CDR3 DNA: TGTGCCATCAGTCTAGCGGGAGACACCGGGGAGCTGTTTTTT; CDR3 protein: CAISLAGDTGELFF
J gene: TRBJ2-7; clone size: .; V gene: TRBV6-5; D gene: TRBD2; CDR3 DNA: TGTGCCAGCAGTTACTCCGGCCGTCCGGGAGGGGCCTACGAGCAGTACTTC; CDR3 protein: CASSYSGRPGGAYEQYF
J gene: TRBJ1-5; clone size: many; V gene: TRBV27; D gene: TRBD1; CDR3 DNA: TGTGCCAGCTCTCGAGGGGGCGCGGAAAGCAATCAGCCCCAGCATTTT; CDR3 protein: CASSRGGAESNQPQHF
J gene: TRBJ2-5; clone size: few; V gene: TRBV3-1; D gene: .; CDR3 DNA: TGTGCCAGCAGCCAACCTGGGGAAGAGACCCAGTACTTC; CDR3 protein: CASSQPGEETQYF
J gene: TRBJ1-5; clone size: few; V gene: TRBV12-3/TRBV12-4; D gene: TRBD1; CDR3 DNA: TGTGCCAGCAGTTTAGTTCGAATACAGGGGTATAGCAATCAGCCCCAGCATTTT; CDR3 protein: CASSLVRIQGYSNQPQHF
J gene: TRBJ2-2; clone size: many; V gene: TRBV6-6; D gene: .; CDR3 DNA: TGTGCCAGCAGTTACTTACCCAACACCGGGGAGCTGTTTTTT; CDR3 protein: CASSYLPNTGELFF
J gene: TRBJ2-7; clone size: .; V gene: TRBV3-1; D gene: .; CDR3 DNA: TGTGCCAGCAGCTCGTGGGGAGAGCAGTACTTC; CDR3 protein: CASSSWGEQYF
J gene: TRBJ2-1; clone size: .; V gene: TRBV7-9; D gene: .; CDR3 DNA: TGTGCCAGCAGCCTTGGGGGCGCCGGAGTCAATGAGCAGTTCTTC; CDR3 protein: CASSLGGAGVNEQFF
J gene: TRBJ1-6; clone size: few; V gene: TRBV12-3/TRBV12-4; D gene: .; CDR3 DNA: TGTGCCAGCAGTTTCAACAGGGCGGGCTCACCCCTCCACTTT; CDR3 protein: CASSFNRAGSPLHF
J gene: TRBJ2-1; clone size: .; V gene: TRBV3-1; D gene: TRBD2; CDR3 DNA: TGTGCCAGCAGCCAATCGGGACTAGCGGGAAAGTATGAGCAGTTCTTC; CDR3 protein: CASSQSGLAGKYEQFF
J gene: TRBJ2-3; clone size: .; V gene: TRBV12-3/TRBV12-4; D gene: .; CDR3 DNA: TGTGCCAGCAGAAGGACAGCGAGCACAGATACGCAGTATTTT; CDR3 protein: CASRRTASTDTQYF
J gene: TRBJ2-7; clone size: few; V gene: TRBV7-2; D gene: TRBD2; CDR3 DNA: TGTGCCAGCAGCTTAGCCACACTAGCGAGCTACGAGCAGTACTTC; CDR3 protein: CASSLATLASYEQYF
J gene: TRBJ1-2; clone size: many; V gene: TRBV28; D gene: .; CDR3 DNA: TGTGCCAGCAGTTTAAAGTCAGGGACCTATTTTAGCTACACCTTC; CDR3 protein: CASSLKSGTYFSYTF
J gene: TRBJ1-1; clone size: few; V gene: TRBV7-3; D gene: .; CDR3 DNA: TGTGCCAGCAGCTTAAATGGACAGAACACTGAAGCTTTCTTT; CDR3 protein: CASSLNGQNTEAFF
J gene: TRBJ2-1; clone size: .; V gene: TRBV20-1; D gene: TRBD2; CDR3 DNA: TGCAGTGCTAGTGGCGGGAGAGGGGATGAGCAGTTCTTC; CDR3 protein: CSASGGRGDEQFF
J gene: TRBJ1-1; clone size: few; V gene: TRBV4-1; D gene: .; CDR3 DNA: TGCGCCAGCAGCCAGCACCCTCAGGTGAACACTGAAGCTTTCTTT; CDR3 protein: CASSQHPQVNTEAFF
J gene: TRBJ1-6; clone size: .; V gene: TRBV9; D gene: TRBD1; CDR3 DNA: TGTGCCAGCAGCGCCGACAGGGGAGATTCACCCCTCCACTTT; CDR3 protein: CASSADRGDSPLHF